One sample yielded the 31 T cell receptor beta chains listed below, sequenced in a study of shared clonotypes between healthy human individuals. Assay used: immunoSEQ multiplex PCR; TCRdb lists only in-frame clones, some missing. The sample contains millions of clones, 85% to 95% of which appear only once. Naive CD8 isolation took CD45RO-negative cells positively selected for CCR7 and excluded terminally differentiated effector memory CD45RA+ cells. The sequenced material came from naive CD8+ T cells from PBMCs. Source of these receptors: a man between 18 and 35 years old in good health. Some clones in this sample may be carry-over from other donors' samples.

This clone was seen a single time. V is TRBV9 and J is TRBJ2-2; 14 bases fit TRBD2. This CDR3 spans 19 amino acids. The V segment lost 0 bases and the J segment 3 bases; nucleotides outside the gene matches: 7. Germline V CDR1 and CDR2: SGDLS, YYNGEE. The CDR3, as DNA: TGTGCCAGCAGCGTAGGGGGGACTAGCGGGAGTGGATACACCGGGGAGCTGTTTTTT. It specifies CASSVGGTSGSGYTGELFF.

This sequence joins TRBV7-8 and TRBJ1-2; 9 bases fit TRBD1. CDR3 length: 13 residues. V was pared by 5 bases and J by 6 bases, with 4 bases of the junction left unmatched. Germline V gene lookup returns CDR1 SGHVS and CDR2 FQNEAQ. As DNA, the CDR3 is TGTGCCAGCAGCCCGAGGACAGGGGATGGCTACACCTTC. This gives the protein CASSPRTGDGYTF.

V gene TRBV5-5 combines with J gene TRBJ2-7; D remains unclear. The germline V gene has CDR1 SGHKS and CDR2 YYEKEE (reference sequence). Trimming shortened V by 2 bases and J by 2 bases, and 11 bases separated the two germline ends. This CDR3 has 14 amino acids. The chain's CDR3 is CASSFPGPTYEQYF. The CDR3 DNA reads TGTGCCAGCAGCTTCCCGGGCCCTACCTACGAGCAGTACTTC.

The rearrangement uses TRBV7-9 and TRBJ2-1, with 7 bases aligning to TRBD2. This CDR3 region has 15 residues. J lost 12 bases, V lost 5 bases, and 16 bases had no gene match. Per germline, CDR1 SEHNR and CDR2 FQNEAQ (reference sequence). Written as DNA, the CDR3 is TGTGCCAGCAGCGCCGGACTAGGGGAGGCTTTTGGGCAGTTCTTC. It yields the protein CASSAGLGEAFGQFF. Together with reference TRBV7-9 and TRBJ2-1, the CDR3 gives the full variable domain: DTGVSQNPRHKITKRGQNVTFRCDPISEHNRLYWYRQTLGQGPEFLTYFQNEAQLEKSRLLSDRFSAERPKGSFSTLEIQRTEQGDSAMYLCASSAGLGEAFGQFFGPGTRLTVL.

This chain joins TRBV28 and TRBJ1-5, with D unclear. The V gene's germline CDR1 is MDHEN and CDR2 SYDVKM. The CDR3 has 14 amino acids. V was trimmed by 8 bases and J by 4 bases, leaving 15 bases between them. The CDR3 sequence is CASGSAAPNQPQHF. CDR3 DNA: TGTGCCAGCGGTTCGGCAGCTCCAAATCAGCCCCAGCATTTT.

The chain combines TRBV27 with TRBJ2-1, with 8 bases that match TRBD2. CDR3 length equals 16 residues. V shed 5 bases, J shed 3 bases, and the junction held 9 bases outside the gene matches. Per germline, CDR1 MNHEY and CDR2 SMNVEV (reference sequence). This chain's CDR3 is CASSLVAGNYYNEQFF. The CDR3 DNA follows: TGTGCCAGCAGTCTAGTAGCGGGGAACTACTACAATGAGCAGTTCTTC.

This chain links TRBV29-1 with TRBJ1-2; 7 positions agree with TRBD1. The germline CDR1 and CDR2 sequences are SQVTM and ANQGSEA. This CDR3 has 15 amino acids. Unmatched junction bases numbered 11, after V lost 7 bases and J lost 0 bases. In DNA form, the CDR3 reads TGCAGCGCCCACCCCCAGGGACAGACTAACTATGGCTACACCTTC. This sequence encodes CSAHPQGQTNYGYTF. Supplemented by reference TRBV29-1 and TRBJ1-2, the full variable domain reads SAVISQKPSRDICQRGTSLTIQCQVDSQVTMMFWYRQQPGQSLTLIATANQGSEATYESGFVIDKFPISRPNLTFSTLTVSNMSPEDSSIYLCSAHPQGQTNYGYTFGSGTRLTVV.

The CDR3 loop reads CASSLGQGDSRNIQYF. CDR3 DNA sequence: TGTGCCAGCAGCTTAGGGCAGGGGGACAGCCGTAACATTCAGTACTTC. This chain uses TRBV7-9 with TRBJ2-4; 7 nucleotides agree with TRBD1. CDR3 length: 16 amino acids. The V and J ends lost 1 base and 7 bases, in that order; junction bases with no gene match: 10. Germline values: CDR1 SEHNR, CDR2 FQNEAQ (reference sequence). Full variable domain (missing parts from reference TRBV7-9 and TRBJ2-4): DTGVSQNPRHKITKRGQNVTFRCDPISEHNRLYWYRQTLGQGPEFLTYFQNEAQLEKSRLLSDRFSAERPKGSFSTLEIQRTEQGDSAMYLCASSLGQGDSRNIQYFGAGTRLSVL.

Worth noting for this clone: Different DNA sequences within this sample yield the same CDR3. This chain connects TRBV9 to TRBJ1-2, with unresolved D. The CDR3 is 13 amino acids. The ends were cut back, 0 bases at V and 2 bases at J, with 5 bases in the middle. Per the germline V gene, CDR1 is SGDLS and CDR2 is YYNGEE. The CDR3 protein is CASSVGRNYGYTF. The CDR3 bases are TGTGCCAGCAGCGTAGGGCGGAACTATGGCTACACCTTC.

This chain joins TRBV10-3 and TRBJ2-1; D is possibly TRBD2 (6 bases). Per germline, CDR1 ENHRY and CDR2 SYGVKD. CDR3 length equals 14 residues. The V end was cut by 7 bases, the J end by 2 bases, with 12 bases between. In nucleotides, the CDR3 is TGTGCCATCACCCAGGGAGGACCCTACAATGAGCAGTTCTTC. Translating gives CAITQGGPYNEQFF.

The gene calls are TRBV10-3 and TRBJ2-3, with D possibly TRBD1 on 5 matching bases. This CDR3 region has 14 residues. The germline V gene encodes CDR1 ENHRY and CDR2 SYGVKD. Trimming removed 1 base from V and 0 bases from J, with 5 bases in between. DNA of the CDR3: TGTGCCATCAGTGAGTACAGGAGCACAGATACGCAGTATTTT. Encoded protein: CAISEYRSTDTQYF.

The gene calls are TRBV5-5 and TRBJ1-4, with a possible D match to TRBD1 (6 bases). The CDR3 runs to 13 residues. Germline values: CDR1 SGHKS, CDR2 YYEKEE (reference sequence). V lost 0 bases, J lost 6 bases, and 6 bases lay in between. The CDR3: CASSLDRDEKLFF. CDR3 nucleotide sequence: TGTGCCAGCAGCTTGGACAGGGATGAAAAACTGTTTTTT. The variable domain in full, with the rest retrieved from reference TRBV5-5 and TRBJ1-4, is DAGVTQSPTHLIKTRGQQVTLRCSPISGHKSVSWYQQVLGQGPQFIFQYYEKEERGRGNFPDRFSARQFPNYSSELNVNALLLGDSALYLCASSLDRDEKLFFGSGTQLSVL.

Here the CDR3 reads CASSKGGQATNTEAFF. The DNA for the CDR3 is TGTGCCAGCAGCAAAGGGGGACAGGCCACGAACACTGAAGCTTTCTTT. This chain uses TRBV21-1 with TRBJ1-1; whether TRBD1, the table's D call, matches the DNA was not checked. TRBV21-1 is noted as a pseudogene. The CDR3 runs to 16 residues.

This clone was observed a few times. Other DNA sequences in this specimen translate into the identical CDR3. The gene calls are TRBV5-6 and TRBJ2-7; TRBD1 agrees at 10 bases. Germline trimming cut 3 bases from V and 3 bases from J; bases unmatched to any gene: 0. The length of the CDR3 is 13 residues. Germline V gene data show CDR1 as SGHDT and CDR2 as YYEEEE. The CDR3 is CASSWDRGYEQYF. In DNA, the CDR3 is TGTGCCAGCAGCTGGGACAGGGGCTACGAGCAGTACTTC.

This clone was seen more than once but under ten times. Other DNA sequences of this sample code for an identical CDR3. The chain links TRBV27 to TRBJ1-3; no clear D gene. CDR1 and CDR2 from the germline V gene are MNHEY and SMNVEV (reference sequence). Trimming cost V 4 bases and J 2 bases, with 0 bases left between them. CDR3 length equals 11 residues. The CDR3, as DNA: TGTGCCAGCAGTTCTGGAAACACCATATATTTT. Protein: CASSSGNTIYF.

About this clone itself: The same CDR3 also results from other DNA sequences found in this sample. The CDR3: CASSSALSYNEQFF. CDR3 DNA sequence: TGTGCCAGCAGTTCTGCGCTGTCCTACAATGAGCAGTTCTTC. The chain employs TRBV27 and TRBJ2-1; D remains unclear. In germline, CDR1 is MNHEY, CDR2 SMNVEV (reference sequence). This CDR3 has 14 residues. Between the trimmed V and J ends, which lost 4 bases and 1 base, there was a span of 8 bases.

The chain joins TRBV25-1 to TRBJ1-1, with D possibly being TRBD1 (6 bases). CDR1 is MGHDK, CDR2 SYGVNS, per germline. CDR3 length: 12 amino acids. Trimming removed 6 bases from V and 3 bases from J, with 8 bases in between. This chain's CDR3 is CASRQGYTEAFF. In DNA form, the CDR3 reads TGTGCCAGCAGACAGGGATACACTGAAGCTTTCTTT.

The chain joins TRBV5-1 to TRBJ2-1; TRBD2 matches 7 bases. CDR3 length equals 17 residues. Trimming removed 0 bases from V and 8 bases from J; junction bases left unmatched: 14. Per the germline V gene, CDR1 is SGHRS and CDR2 is YFSETQ. The CDR3 spells CASSLVGGRLSGDEQFF. CDR3 sequence (DNA): TGCGCCAGCAGCTTGGTGGGAGGGAGATTGAGTGGGGATGAGCAGTTCTTC.

Comment on this clone: Other DNA sequences from this sample encode an identical CDR3 as well. V and J are TRBV28 and TRBJ1-1; no clear D gene. The CDR3 runs to 11 residues. Trimming stripped 5 bases from V and 1 base from J, with 2 bases between. CDR1 is MDHEN, CDR2 SYDVKM, per germline. This chain's CDR3 is CASSANTEAFF. CDR3 bases: TGTGCCAGCAGTGCGAACACTGAAGCTTTCTTT. Filled out from reference TRBV28 and TRBJ1-1, the complete variable domain reads DVKVTQSSRYLVKRTGEKVFLECVQDMDHENMFWYRQDPGLGLRLIYFSYDVKMKEKGDIPEGYSVSREKKERFSLILESASTNQTSMYLCASSANTEAFFGQGTRLTVV.

The table lists this clone with a few counts. The chain combines TRBV2 with TRBJ1-1, with D uncertain. Germline lookup yields CDR1 SNHLY and CDR2 FYNNEI. The CDR3 runs to 16 residues. V was shortened by 7 bases and J by 0 bases, with 18 bases between the two germline ends. Here the CDR3 reads CASMQRRSQMNTEAFF. Here the CDR3 DNA reads TGTGCCAGCATGCAGAGGCGAAGCCAAATGAACACTGAAGCTTTCTTT.

The rearrangement uses TRBV5-6 and TRBJ1-2; 12 bases map to TRBD1. V gave up 4 bases and J gave up 6 bases; unmatched junction bases: 19. The CDR3 has 19 residues. CDR1 is SGHDT and CDR2 is YYEEEE in the germline V gene. The chain's CDR3 is CASSRPRVLGTGGKDGYTF. The CDR3 bases are TGTGCCAGCAGCCGGCCCCGGGTGCTCGGGACAGGGGGCAAGGATGGCTACACCTTC. The variable domain in full, completed from reference TRBV5-6 and TRBJ1-2, reads DAGVTQSPTHLIKTRGQQVTLRCSPKSGHDTVSWYQQALGQGPQFIFQYYEEEERQRGNFPDRFSGHQFPNYSSELNVNALLLGDSALYLCASSRPRVLGTGGKDGYTFGSGTRLTVV.

The count of this clone is one. The sample has other DNA sequences that encode this CDR3 too. This chain links TRBV19 with TRBJ2-1; tentative D call: TRBD2 (6 bases). The CDR3 runs to 15 residues. The ends were cut back, 3 bases at V and 0 bases at J, with 9 bases in the middle. Germline values: CDR1 LNHDA, CDR2 SQIVND (reference sequence). The CDR3 sequence is CASSMGRSSYNEQFF. CDR3 DNA sequence: TGTGCCAGTAGTATGGGGAGGAGCTCCTACAATGAGCAGTTCTTC.

The rearrangement uses TRBV2 and TRBJ2-3; D unclear. Germline V gene data show CDR1 as SNHLY and CDR2 as FYNNEI. V shed 3 bases and J shed 2 bases, with 9 bases lying between them. This CDR3 is 14 amino acids long. The DNA of the CDR3 is TGTGCCAGCAGTGACGGATTTTTCACAGATACGCAGTATTTT. Translation: CASSDGFFTDTQYF.

The gene calls are TRBV7-6 and TRBJ2-2; 15 nucleotides line up with TRBD2. Germline V gene sequence: CDR1 SGHVS, CDR2 FNYEAQ. The CDR3 runs 17 residues. After removal of 5 bases from V and 8 bases from J, the junction contained 9 bases not matched to a gene. The CDR3: CASSRGLAGGPAGELFF. CDR3 DNA sequence: TGTGCCAGCAGCCGCGGACTAGCGGGAGGGCCCGCGGGGGAGCTGTTTTTT.

This clone was detected once. The DNA for the CDR3 is TGTGCCAGCAGTCTTCAGACAGTTAAGGGAGGGAACGAGCAGTACTTC. Translated, it gives CASSLQTVKGGNEQYF. This sequence joins TRBV28 and TRBJ2-7; 7 bases fit TRBD2. Germline V CDR1 and CDR2: MDHEN, SYDVKM. Trimming cost V 5 bases and J 5 bases; bases outside gene matches: 15. The CDR3 consists of 16 residues.

This chain uses TRBV5-1 with TRBJ1-1, with TRBD1 matching 8 bases. The junction had 8 bases not matched to a gene; V was cut back by 4 bases and J by 3 bases. This CDR3 has 15 amino acids. CDR1 is SGHRS, CDR2 YFSETQ, per germline. CDR3 region: CASSTRQGKDTEAFF. The CDR3 DNA follows: TGCGCCAGCAGCACCAGACAGGGGAAGGACACTGAAGCTTTCTTT.

This chain joins TRBV5-1 and TRBJ2-3; weak D call: TRBD2 (5 bases). There are 15 residues in the CDR3. Trimming removed 0 bases at V and 2 bases at J, with 10 bases between. CDR1 is SGHRS and CDR2 is YFSETQ in the germline V gene. This CDR3 reads CASSLAAADTDTQYF. The CDR3, as DNA: TGCGCCAGCAGCTTGGCCGCAGCGGACACAGATACGCAGTATTTT.

The chain recombines TRBV27 with TRBJ2-7, with 7 bases identical to TRBD1. The CDR3 spans 14 residues. From germline, CDR1 is MNHEY and CDR2 SMNVEV (reference sequence). V shed 1 base and J 3 bases; nucleotides not matched to a gene: 3. This chain's CDR3 is CASSLLGTDYEQYF. CDR3 DNA: TGTGCCAGCAGTTTATTGGGGACAGACTACGAGCAGTACTTC.

This clone showed up just a few times. This chain links TRBV6-1 with TRBJ1-5, with 10 nucleotides matching TRBD1. The trim removed 5 bases at V and 4 bases at J, leaving 5 bases unmatched. The CDR3 sequence is 15 residues long. The germline V gene has CDR1 MNHNS and CDR2 SASEGT. The CDR3 DNA follows: TGTGCCAGCAGTCTATGGACAGGGGGGAATCAGCCCCAGCATTTT. Translated: CASSLWTGGNQPQHF.

The V gene is TRBV7-2, the J gene TRBJ2-6; 8 nucleotides agree with TRBD2. The J segment lost 0 bases and the V segment lost 2 bases, leaving 6 bases of the junction unmatched. This CDR3 is built from 18 residues. CDR1 SGHTA and CDR2 FQGNSA come from the germline V gene. CDR3 in amino acids: CASSLYAGTSSGANVLTF. CDR3 coding DNA: TGTGCCAGCAGCTTATACGCAGGGACTAGCTCTGGGGCCAACGTCCTGACTTTC. The full variable domain, its missing parts supplied by reference TRBV7-2 and TRBJ2-6, is GAGVSQSPSNKVTEKGKDVELRCDPISGHTALYWYRQSLGQGLEFLIYFQGNSAPDKSGLPSDRFSAERTGGSVSTLTIQRTQQEDSAVYLCASSLYAGTSSGANVLTFGAGSRLTVL.

The chain has TRBV19 and TRBJ1-5, with D uncertain. V lost 5 bases and J lost 7, with 12 bases in between. CDR1 is LNHDA, CDR2 SQIVND, per germline (reference sequence). The CDR3 runs to 13 residues. CDR3 coding DNA: TGTGCCAGTAGTCCATCATTGGCCCAGCCCCAGCATTTT. Residues: CASSPSLAQPQHF.